The rows below give T cell receptor beta chains drawn from one sample of a study of T cells in Graves' hyperthyroidism and ophthalmopathy. From the multiplex PCR reads, TCRdb called clonotypes with MiXCR, one entry per CDR3 protein. The data hold a few hundred thousand distinct CDR3 sequences, with about 22% observed a single time. The sample was blood. These receptors were obtained from a woman in her 70s with Graves' ophthalmopathy. Both conserved end residues are trimmed from each CDR3.

V gene,J gene,CDR3 protein
TRBV5-1,TRBJ1-2,ASRTNSGGGYT
TRBV11-2,TRBJ1-1,ASRRQGMNTEAF
TRBV12-3/TRBV12-4,TRBJ2-3,ASSFGGDTDTQY
TRBV7-2,TRBJ2-1,ASSRSTGRVGEQF
TRBV7-3,TRBJ2-1,ASSLTPGGPNEQF
TRBV19,TRBJ1-5,ASTLGRDRGARQHQPQH
TRBV6-4,TRBJ2-1,ASSDDSAATTHEQF
TRBV28,TRBJ1-2,ASSLGGSIYGYT
TRBV29-1,TRBJ1-2,SVEAGVYGYT
TRBV28,TRBJ1-5,ASSYGLTLSNQPQH
TRBV7-2,TRBJ2-1,ASTPRGGRYNEQF
TRBV28,TRBJ2-7,ASSLSSVGYEQY
TRBV19,TRBJ2-3,ASGSDTQY
TRBV6-1,TRBJ2-7,GSGSSYEQY
TRBV7-2,TRBJ2-7,ASSLMGTIAEQY
TRBV3-1,TRBJ1-2,ASSQSRIPGNGYT
TRBV9,TRBJ2-3,ASSVGVGSPSDTQY
TRBV3-1,TRBJ1-1,ASSQHQGVGAF
TRBV28,TRBJ2-7,ASSFSHLKISYEQY
TRBV29-1,TRBJ1-2,SVELQVPSPDGYT
TRBV20-1,TRBJ2-5,SASEAARGETQY
TRBV5-1,TRBJ2-7,ASSLNSQRASYEQY
TRBV6-4,TRBJ1-5,ASSEAGLSNQPQH
TRBV27,TRBJ2-2,ASSLQGELAGSGELF
TRBV10-3,TRBJ1-1,AISPGTGIVKAF
TRBV4-2,TRBJ2-1,ASSPYAAGQDEQF
TRBV29-1,TRBJ2-2,SVAIISGSFGGELF
TRBV6-6,TRBJ2-6,ASSYSPGQSLSGANVLT
TRBV7-3,TRBJ2-1,ASSSPTSGRANEQF
TRBV6-2/TRBV6-3,TRBJ2-1,ASSYSGGIPATRSYNEQF
TRBV18,TRBJ1-5,ASSPSTQGGQPQH
TRBV29-1,TRBJ1-2,SGGGYYGYT
TRBV6-1,TRBJ2-2,ASSGPGGLNTGELF
TRBV20-1,TRBJ2-7,SARGTSGTSYEQY
TRBV6-2/TRBV6-3,TRBJ2-7,ASTGRAPLKQY
TRBV5-1,TRBJ2-3,ASSLELAGGNTQY
TRBV12-3/TRBV12-4,TRBJ2-7,ASSISYRGHEQY
TRBV20-1,TRBJ2-1,SASGGSGADEQF
TRBV12-3/TRBV12-4,TRBJ1-5,ASSPTGSNQPQH
TRBV18,TRBJ1-1,ASSPGMTGSGTEAF
TRBV10-1,TRBJ2-3,ASSDSRRDTQY
TRBV12-3/TRBV12-4,TRBJ2-5,ASSLGRYGRY
TRBV18,TRBJ1-1,ASSSRQGVTEAF
TRBV7-8,TRBJ2-2,ASSLEGKSTGELF
TRBV7-3,TRBJ2-2,ASSRTSLNTGELF
TRBV25-1,TRBJ2-3,ASSDSWGSTDTQY
TRBV11-2,TRBJ2-7,ASRVSAGAEQY
TRBV27,TRBJ1-2,ASSLKGGYGYT
TRBV30,TRBJ2-7,AWSSMTYEQY
TRBV2,TRBJ1-5,ASRDRVSNQPQH
TRBV6-2/TRBV6-3,TRBJ1-1,ASSYLVNTEAF
TRBV27,TRBJ2-7,ASSGGEVAGASYEQY
TRBV20-1,TRBJ2-1,SATRSGVYNEQF
TRBV29-1,TRBJ1-1,SVEGITGGVEKDEAF
TRBV5-1,TRBJ2-7,ASSLVAPGDIYEQY
TRBV19,TRBJ2-1,ASSIRELVGNEQF
TRBV12-3/TRBV12-4,TRBJ1-2,ASSRMTGNTYGYT
TRBV10-3,TRBJ1-5,AINPTGGIGFSNQPQH
TRBV5-1,TRBJ1-1,ASSPSRGNTEAF
TRBV7-9,TRBJ2-1,ASSRLLQRESPHEQF